This T cell receptor (beta chain) is from a study of kidney transplant recipient with SARS-CoV-2 infection. CDR1 and CDR2 from the germline V gene are LGHDT and YNNKEL (reference sequence). The CDR3 length is 16 residues. Each CDR3 protein is one row after TCRdb ran MiXCR on the reads. The data show 200,000 to 300,000 distinct CDR3 sequences, more than 25% seen once. On this clonotype itself: A much larger clonotype is one base distant, so this may be a read error.

The rearrangement uses TRBV3-1 and TRBJ2-1; 11 bases map to TRBD1. Judging by the DNA end, TRBJ2-7 fits better; the J call may be wrong. This TCR was sampled from a male patient between 25 and 40 years old who had COVID-19 and was a kidney transplant recipient. Some T cells may possibly be graft donor cells. The sequences come from a blood sample, collected at baseline and between days 110 and 120 from a kidney transplant recipient. CDR3 loop: CASSQMGQGGSYEQYF. As DNA, the CDR3 is TGTGCCAGCAGCCAAATGGGACAGGGGGGCTCCTACGAGCAGTACTTC.